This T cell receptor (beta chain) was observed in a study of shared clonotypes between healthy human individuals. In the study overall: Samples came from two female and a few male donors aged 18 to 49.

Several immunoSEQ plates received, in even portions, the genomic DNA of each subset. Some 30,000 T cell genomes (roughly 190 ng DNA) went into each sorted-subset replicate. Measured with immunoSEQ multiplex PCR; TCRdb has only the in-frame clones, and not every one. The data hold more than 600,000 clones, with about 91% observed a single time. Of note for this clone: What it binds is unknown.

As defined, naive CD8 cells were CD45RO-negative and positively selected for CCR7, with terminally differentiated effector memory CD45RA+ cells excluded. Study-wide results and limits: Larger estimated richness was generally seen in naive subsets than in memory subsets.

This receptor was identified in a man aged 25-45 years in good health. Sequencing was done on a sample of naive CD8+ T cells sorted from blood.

The CDR3 spells CASTQQGPRGRTNTGELFF. In DNA form, the CDR3 reads TGTGCCAGCACCCAACAGGGGCCGCGGGGGAGAACAAACACCGGGGAGCTGTTTTTT. The chain employs TRBV7-8 and TRBJ2-2; D tentatively reads TRBD1 or TRBD2 (7 bases each). CDR1 SGHVS and CDR2 FQNEAQ come from the germline V gene. The ends were cut back, 7 bases at V and 2 bases at J, with 26 bases in the middle. The CDR3 consists of 19 residues.